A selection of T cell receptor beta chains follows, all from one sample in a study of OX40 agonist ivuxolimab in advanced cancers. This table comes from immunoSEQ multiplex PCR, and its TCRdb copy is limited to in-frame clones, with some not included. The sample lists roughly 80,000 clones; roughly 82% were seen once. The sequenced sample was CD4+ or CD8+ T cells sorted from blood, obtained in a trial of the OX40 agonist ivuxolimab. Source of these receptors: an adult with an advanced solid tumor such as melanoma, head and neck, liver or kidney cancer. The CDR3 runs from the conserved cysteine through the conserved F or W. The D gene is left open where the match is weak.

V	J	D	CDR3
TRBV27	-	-	CASSFGPLGYEQYF
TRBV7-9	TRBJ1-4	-	CASSYPSTTNEKLFF
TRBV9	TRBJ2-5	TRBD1	CASSVRTGGIGETQYF
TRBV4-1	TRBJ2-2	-	CASVEVANTGELFF
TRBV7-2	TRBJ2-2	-	CASSFTLGAVLRGTGELFF
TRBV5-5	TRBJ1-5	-	CASSLLPGAGGNQPQHF
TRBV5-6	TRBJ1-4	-	CASSSGGPTLAEKLFF
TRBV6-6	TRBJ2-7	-	CASSYEQGGVFEQYF
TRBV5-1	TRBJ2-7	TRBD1	CAPSRDRVHEQYF
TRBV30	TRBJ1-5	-	CAWSVESRPNQPQHF
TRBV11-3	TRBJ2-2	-	CASSLDQGGNTGELFF
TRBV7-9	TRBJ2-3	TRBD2	CASSWGGDTQYF
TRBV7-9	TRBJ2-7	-	CASSLAPGNEQYF
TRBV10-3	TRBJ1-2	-	CAISGRPGGYTF
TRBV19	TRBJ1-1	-	CASNYGGGGNTEAFF
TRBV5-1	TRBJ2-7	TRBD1	CASRKGTGSNYEQYF
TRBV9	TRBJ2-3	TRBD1	CASSPRGQASTDTQYF
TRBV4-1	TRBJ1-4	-	CASSPPREKLFF
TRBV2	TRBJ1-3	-	CASSQGVYTIYF
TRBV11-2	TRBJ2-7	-	CASSLGGLNEQYF
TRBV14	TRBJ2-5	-	CASSQLTRQETQYF
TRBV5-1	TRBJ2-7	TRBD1	CASSPLGGPSYEQYF
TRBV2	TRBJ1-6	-	CASSPFGTLHF